This T cell receptor beta chain was identified during a study of CD8+ T cells in alopecia areata. Study context: Percent affected scalp area, the SALT score, rated treated patients' severity. General observations from the study: Lesional scalp, notably in alopecia totalis/universalis, had clonality above that of normal scalp. Only one nonresponder was present, which leaves the link between baseline CD8+ expansion and response uncertain.

In regard to this clone: Its target is not known. This specimen includes other DNA sequences encoding the same CDR3.

RNA was isolated and reverse transcribed to cDNA, the sequencing template. TCRdb's copy holds only in-frame clones and misses some; the assay was immunoSEQ multiplex PCR. Of 90,000 to 150,000 clones listed, 53% are singletons. Treatment defined: oral pan-JAK inhibitor, 5-10 mg twice daily. Germline CDR1 SQVTM, CDR2 ANQGSEA. Trimming at V came to 6 bases and at J to 4 bases, leaving 5 bases not matched to a gene. There are 13 residues in the CDR3. The chain employs TRBV29-1 and TRBJ2-3; 9 bases fit TRBD2. Sequenced material: CD4+ T cells sorted from blood, taken at week 4, from a patient treated with tofacitinib. The sequence came from a human donor with alopecia areata. CDR3: CSVPRGGPDTQYF. The CDR3 nucleotides read TGCAGCGTACCGCGGGGGGGTCCAGATACGCAGTATTTT.